This is a list of T cell receptor beta chains from one sample in a study of T cells in Graves' hyperthyroidism and ophthalmopathy. TCRdb re-called the multiplex PCR reads with MiXCR, one entry per CDR3 protein. The table shows a few hundred thousand distinct CDR3 sequences, with about 14% occurring only once. Sequences were obtained from blood. These receptors originate from a woman aged 25 to 39 with Graves' ophthalmopathy. CDR3s include the opening cysteine and the closing phenylalanine or tryptophan. A D gene is named only where the DNA matches it firmly. Clone size, where shown, is once, few, many, or a class for clones that have expanded.

cdr3_nt | cdr3_aa | v_call | clone_size | d_call | j_call
TGCGCCAGCAGCTTCTCACAGGGGACCTCAGGCTACACCTTC | CASSFSQGTSGYTF | TRBV5-1 | - | TRBD1 | TRBJ1-2
TGTGCCAGCACCCATGAAGGGGGGGCAGCTATAGATACGCAGTATTTT | CASTHEGGAAIDTQYF | TRBV2 | many | - | TRBJ2-3
TGTGCCAGCAGCGGTAGCGGGGAGGGGGAGACCCAGTACTTC | CASSGSGEGETQYF | TRBV6-1 | few | TRBD2 | TRBJ2-5
TGTGCCAGCAGTGAAGGGGGACCGGTTGGCACTGAAGCTTTCTTT | CASSEGGPVGTEAFF | TRBV6-1 | many | - | TRBJ1-1
TGTGCCAGCAGCTTACCGGGGACGGCTAGCACAGATACGCAGTATTTT | CASSLPGTASTDTQYF | TRBV7-9 | many | - | TRBJ2-3
TGTGCCAGCAGCTTAGTTCAGCAGGGTCTAACCCATTACGAGCAGTACTTC | CASSLVQQGLTHYEQYF | TRBV11-2 | many | - | TRBJ2-7
TGTGCCAGCAGTTTCTGGTCCGGGGAGCTGTTTTTT | CASSFWSGELFF | TRBV28 | many | - | TRBJ2-2
TGCAGTGGCAAGGCAGGGATTAACTATGGCTACACCTTC | CSGKAGINYGYTF | TRBV20-1 | many | - | TRBJ1-2
TGTGCCAGCTCACGGGACACCTTTATTGAAGCTTTCTTT | CASSRDTFIEAFF | TRBV18 | once | - | TRBJ1-1
TGTGCCAGTAGTATAGGGACACAGGGCACCTACGAGCAGTACTTC | CASSIGTQGTYEQYF | TRBV19 | few | - | TRBJ2-7
TGTGCCAGCAGTGAAACGGGGGTTAAGGACACCATATATTTT | CASSETGVKDTIYF | TRBV6-1 | - | - | TRBJ1-3
TGCAGCGTTGAGTTCGGACTAGACTACAATGAGCAGTTCTTC | CSVEFGLDYNEQFF | TRBV29-1 | many | TRBD2 | TRBJ2-1
TGTGCCAGCAGATGGGAATATGAGCAGTTCTTC | CASRWEYEQFF | TRBV12-3/TRBV12-4 | many | - | TRBJ2-1
TGTGCCAGCAGCCTAACTCAAAGGGGATATGGCTACACCTTC | CASSLTQRGYGYTF | TRBV3-1 | many | - | TRBJ1-2
TGTGCCAGCAATCCGACTAGCGGGGGGGCTCACGAGACCCAGTACTTC | CASNPTSGGAHETQYF | TRBV28 | - | TRBD2 | TRBJ2-5
TGCAGTGCTAGGTGGGGGGCGGCAAACACTGAAGCTTTCTTT | CSARWGAANTEAFF | TRBV20-1 | many | - | TRBJ1-1
TGTGCCAGCAGTGAAGGGCAGGGTGGCAATCAGCCCCAGCATTTT | CASSEGQGGNQPQHF | TRBV6-1 | many | - | TRBJ1-5
TGTGCCAGTAGCTATTCGGAGCAGGGGGCTCACGGGGCCAACGTCCTGACTTTC | CASSYSEQGAHGANVLTF | TRBV19 | - | TRBD1 | TRBJ2-6
TGTGCCAGCAGCCAAATTCCGCCGAGGATCTCTGGAAACACCATATATTTT | CASSQIPPRISGNTIYF | TRBV3-1 | - | - | TRBJ1-3
TGTGCCAGCAGTTACCAGGACGGCTCTGGAAACACCATATATTTT | CASSYQDGSGNTIYF | TRBV6-2/TRBV6-3 | many | - | TRBJ1-3
TGCAGTGCTAGGGCCAGTCGAGACAGGCGCCTGGGGAATGAGCAGTTCTTC | CSARASRDRRLGNEQFF | TRBV20-1 | many | - | TRBJ2-1
TGTGCCAGCACCCTAGAGTCGGCCCTTATTCGGGAACCTGAAGCTTTCTTT | CASTLESALIREPEAFF | TRBV28 | many | - | TRBJ1-1